This T cell receptor beta chain is drawn from a study of blood T cells in healthy people across ages. Study observations and caveats: TCR beta diversity per million T cells fell roughly linearly with age. Both naive CD4+ cell counts and diversity were greater in long-lived donors than in aged donors.

This clonotype was detected only a few times. Its antigen remains unknown. At least 6 micrograms of total RNA were extracted per sample. Alongside a J-beta primer mix, a sample-barcoded 5' primer served in a second PCR lasting about 7 to 11 cycles. Each cDNA molecule was tagged by a template-switch adaptor with 12 random nucleotides. Using its own MiXCR run on the 5' RACE reads, TCRdb lists one record per CDR3 protein. The sample consists of 600,000 to 900,000 distinct CDR3 sequences, roughly 25% of them appearing once. The CDR3 contains 14 residues. Trimming cost V 7 bases and J 1 base, with 15 bases left between them. Per the germline V gene, CDR1 is SGDLS and CDR2 is YYNGEE. These data were also reused for a study on T cells of mothers and their children.

The V call is TRBV9, the J call TRBJ2-7; D might be TRBD2 (6 bases). The sample was blood. This clonotype was obtained from a boy younger than 18 in good health. The CDR3 here is CASGGTEYSYEQYF. In DNA, the CDR3 is TGTGCCAGCGGAGGGACCGAGTATTCCTACGAGCAGTACTTC.